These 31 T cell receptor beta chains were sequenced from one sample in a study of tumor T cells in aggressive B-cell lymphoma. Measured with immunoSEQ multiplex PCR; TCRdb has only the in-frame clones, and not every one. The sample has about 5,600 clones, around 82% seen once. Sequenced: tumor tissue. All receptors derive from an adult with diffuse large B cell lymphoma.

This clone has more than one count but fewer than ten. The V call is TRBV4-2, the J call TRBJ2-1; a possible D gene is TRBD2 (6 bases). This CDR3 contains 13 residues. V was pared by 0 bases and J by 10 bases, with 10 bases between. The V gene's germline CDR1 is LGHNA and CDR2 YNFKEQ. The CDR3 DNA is TGTGCCAGCAGCCAAGAGCGGGGTGAGGAGCAGTTCTTC. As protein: CASSQERGEEQFF.

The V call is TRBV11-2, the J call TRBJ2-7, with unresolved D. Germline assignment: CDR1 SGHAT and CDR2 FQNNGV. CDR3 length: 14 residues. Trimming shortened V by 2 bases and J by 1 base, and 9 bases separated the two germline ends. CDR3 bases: TGTGCCAGCAGCTTACAAGAGGAGTCCTACGAGCAGTACTTC. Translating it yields CASSLQEESYEQYF.

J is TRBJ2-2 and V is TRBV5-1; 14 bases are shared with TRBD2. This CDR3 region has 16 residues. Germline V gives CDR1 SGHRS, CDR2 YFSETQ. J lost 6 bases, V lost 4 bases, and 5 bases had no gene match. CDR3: CASSPGGLAGAGELFF. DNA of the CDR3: TGCGCCAGCAGCCCGGGGGGACTAGCGGGAGCCGGGGAGCTGTTTTTT.

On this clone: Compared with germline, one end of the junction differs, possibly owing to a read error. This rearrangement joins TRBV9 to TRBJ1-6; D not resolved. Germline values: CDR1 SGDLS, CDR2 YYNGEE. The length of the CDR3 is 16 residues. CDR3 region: CASSVAPDLANSSLHF. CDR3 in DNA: TGTGCCAGCAGCGTAGCTCCGGACCTAGCTAATTCATCCCTCCACTTT.

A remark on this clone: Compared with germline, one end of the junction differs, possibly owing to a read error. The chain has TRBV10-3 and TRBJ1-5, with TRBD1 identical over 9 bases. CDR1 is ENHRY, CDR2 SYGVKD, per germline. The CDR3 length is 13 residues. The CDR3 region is CAIGTGPNQPQHF. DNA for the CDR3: TGTGCCATCGGGACAGGGCCGAATCAGCCCCAACATTTT.

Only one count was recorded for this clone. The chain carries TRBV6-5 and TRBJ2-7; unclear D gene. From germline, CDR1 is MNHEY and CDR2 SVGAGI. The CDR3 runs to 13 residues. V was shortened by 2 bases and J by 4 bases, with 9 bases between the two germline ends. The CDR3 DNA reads TGTGCCAGCAGTTACCTGAGAGCTTACGAGCAGTACTTC. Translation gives CASSYLRAYEQYF.

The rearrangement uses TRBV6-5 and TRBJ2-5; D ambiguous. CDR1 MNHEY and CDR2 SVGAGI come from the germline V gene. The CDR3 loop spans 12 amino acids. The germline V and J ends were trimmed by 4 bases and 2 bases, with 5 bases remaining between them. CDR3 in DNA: TGTGCCAGCAGTTTCGGTCAAGAGACCCAGTACTTC. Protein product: CASSFGQETQYF.

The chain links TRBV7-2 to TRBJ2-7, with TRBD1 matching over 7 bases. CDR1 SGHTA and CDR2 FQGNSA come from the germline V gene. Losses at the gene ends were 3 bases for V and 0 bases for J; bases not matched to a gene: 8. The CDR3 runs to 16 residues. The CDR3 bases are TGTGCCAGCAGCTTGCCCCTGGACAGGAACTCCTACGAGCAGTACTTC. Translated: CASSLPLDRNSYEQYF.

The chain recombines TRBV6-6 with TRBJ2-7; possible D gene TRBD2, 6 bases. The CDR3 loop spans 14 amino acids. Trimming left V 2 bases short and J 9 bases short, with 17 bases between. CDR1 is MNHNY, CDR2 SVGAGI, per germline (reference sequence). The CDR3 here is CASSYVRSGSRQYF. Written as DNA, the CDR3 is TGTGCCAGCAGTTACGTCAGGAGCGGGTCCAGGCAGTACTTC.

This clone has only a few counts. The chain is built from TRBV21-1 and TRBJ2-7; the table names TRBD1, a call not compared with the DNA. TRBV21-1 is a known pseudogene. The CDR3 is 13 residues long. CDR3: CASSKADSYEQYF. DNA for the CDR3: TGTGCCAGCAGCAAGGCGGACAGCTACGAGCAGTACTTC.

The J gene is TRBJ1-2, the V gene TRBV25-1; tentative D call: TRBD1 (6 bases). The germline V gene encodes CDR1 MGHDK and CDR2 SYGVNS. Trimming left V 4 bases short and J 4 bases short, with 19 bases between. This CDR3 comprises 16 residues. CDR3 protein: CASSVGDTNLAYGYTF. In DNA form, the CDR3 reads TGTGCCAGCAGTGTCGGGGACACCAACCTCGCCTATGGCTACACCTTC.

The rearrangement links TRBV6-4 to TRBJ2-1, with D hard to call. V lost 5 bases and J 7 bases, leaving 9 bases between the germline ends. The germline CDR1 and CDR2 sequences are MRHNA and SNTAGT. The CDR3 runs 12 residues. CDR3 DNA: TGTGCCAGCAGTTCTCTAAGTAATGAGCAGTTCTTC. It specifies CASSSLSNEQFF.

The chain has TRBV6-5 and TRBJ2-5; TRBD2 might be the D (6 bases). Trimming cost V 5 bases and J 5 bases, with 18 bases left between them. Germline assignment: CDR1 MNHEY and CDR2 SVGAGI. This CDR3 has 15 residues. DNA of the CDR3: TGTGCCAGCAGTCAGACCGGGAGCCTAGTCGAGACCCAGTACTTC. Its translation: CASSQTGSLVETQYF.

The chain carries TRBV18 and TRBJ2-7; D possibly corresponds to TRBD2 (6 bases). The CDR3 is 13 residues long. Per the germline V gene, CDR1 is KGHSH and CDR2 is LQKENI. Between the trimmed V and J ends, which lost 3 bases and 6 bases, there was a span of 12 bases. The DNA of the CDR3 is TGTGCCAGCTCACCTGTTTCGGGGGTCGAGCAGTACTTC. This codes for CASSPVSGVEQYF.

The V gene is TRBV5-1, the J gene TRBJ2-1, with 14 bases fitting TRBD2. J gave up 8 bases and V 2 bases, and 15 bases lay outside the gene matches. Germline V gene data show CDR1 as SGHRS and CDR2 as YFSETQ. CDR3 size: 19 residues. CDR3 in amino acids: CASSFLPGLAGENLYEQFF. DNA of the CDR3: TGCGCCAGCAGCTTCCTACCGGGACTAGCGGGAGAAAATCTCTATGAGCAGTTCTTC.

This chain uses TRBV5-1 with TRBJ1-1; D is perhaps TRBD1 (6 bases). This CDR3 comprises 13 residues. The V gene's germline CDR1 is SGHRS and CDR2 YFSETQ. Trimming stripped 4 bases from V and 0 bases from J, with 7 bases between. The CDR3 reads CASSRTVNTEAFF. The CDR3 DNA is TGCGCCAGCAGCCGGACAGTGAACACTGAAGCTTTCTTT.

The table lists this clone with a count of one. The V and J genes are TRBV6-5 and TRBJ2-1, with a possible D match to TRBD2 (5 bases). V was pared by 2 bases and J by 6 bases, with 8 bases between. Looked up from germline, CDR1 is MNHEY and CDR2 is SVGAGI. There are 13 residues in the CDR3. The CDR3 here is CASSYRGSNEQFF. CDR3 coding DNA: TGTGCCAGCAGTTACAGAGGGAGCAATGAGCAGTTCTTC.

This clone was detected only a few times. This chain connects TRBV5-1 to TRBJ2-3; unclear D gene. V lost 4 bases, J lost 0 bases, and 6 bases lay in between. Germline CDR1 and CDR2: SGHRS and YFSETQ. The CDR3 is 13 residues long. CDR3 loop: CASSIGSTDTQYF. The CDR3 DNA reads TGCGCCAGCAGCATCGGGAGCACAGATACGCAGTATTTT.

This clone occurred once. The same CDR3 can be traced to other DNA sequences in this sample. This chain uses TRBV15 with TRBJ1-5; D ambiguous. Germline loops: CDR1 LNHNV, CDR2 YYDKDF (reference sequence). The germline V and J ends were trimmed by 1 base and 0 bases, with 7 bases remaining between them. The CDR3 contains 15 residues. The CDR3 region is CATSRVPVSNQPQHF. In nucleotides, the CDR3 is TGTGCCACCAGCAGAGTACCGGTTAGCAATCAGCCCCAGCATTTT.

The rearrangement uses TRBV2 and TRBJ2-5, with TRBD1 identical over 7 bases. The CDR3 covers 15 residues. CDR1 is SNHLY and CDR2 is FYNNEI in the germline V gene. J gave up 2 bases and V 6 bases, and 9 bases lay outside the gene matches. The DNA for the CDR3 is TGTGCCAGCAGGGGCCGGACAGGAGGACAAGAGACCCAGTACTTC. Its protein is CASRGRTGGQETQYF.

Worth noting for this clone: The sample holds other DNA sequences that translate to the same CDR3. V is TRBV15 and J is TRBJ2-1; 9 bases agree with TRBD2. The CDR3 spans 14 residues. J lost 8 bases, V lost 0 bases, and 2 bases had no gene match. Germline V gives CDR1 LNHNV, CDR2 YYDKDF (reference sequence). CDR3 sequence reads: CATSRDSGSYEQFF. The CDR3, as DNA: TGTGCCACCAGCAGAGATAGCGGGAGCTATGAGCAGTTCTTC.

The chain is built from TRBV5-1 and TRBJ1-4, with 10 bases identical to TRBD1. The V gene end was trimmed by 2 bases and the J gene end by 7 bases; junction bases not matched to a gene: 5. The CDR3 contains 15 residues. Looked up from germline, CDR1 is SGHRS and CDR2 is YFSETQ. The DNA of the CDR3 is TGCGCCAGCAGCTTAGGTGGGACAGGGGCTGAAAAACTGTTTTTT. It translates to CASSLGGTGAEKLFF.

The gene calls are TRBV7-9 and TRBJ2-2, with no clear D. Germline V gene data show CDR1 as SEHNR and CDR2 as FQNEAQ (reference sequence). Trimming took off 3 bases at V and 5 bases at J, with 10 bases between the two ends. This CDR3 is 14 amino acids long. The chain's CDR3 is CASSLGGGTGELFF. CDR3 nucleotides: TGTGCCAGCAGCTTGGGTGGCGGAACCGGGGAGCTGTTTTTT.

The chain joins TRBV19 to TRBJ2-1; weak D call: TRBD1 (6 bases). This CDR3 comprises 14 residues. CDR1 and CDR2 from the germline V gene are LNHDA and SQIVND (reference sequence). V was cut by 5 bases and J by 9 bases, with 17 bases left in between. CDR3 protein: CASSGRGVVGEQFF. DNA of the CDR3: TGTGCCAGTAGTGGCAGGGGTGTTGTGGGTGAGCAGTTCTTC.

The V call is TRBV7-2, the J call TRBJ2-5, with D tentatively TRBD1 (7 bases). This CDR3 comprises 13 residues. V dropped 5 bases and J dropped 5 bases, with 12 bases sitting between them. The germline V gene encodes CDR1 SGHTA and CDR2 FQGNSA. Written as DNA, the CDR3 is TGTGCCAGCAGCGAACAGGGGAGGGAGACCCAGTACTTC. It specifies CASSEQGRETQYF.

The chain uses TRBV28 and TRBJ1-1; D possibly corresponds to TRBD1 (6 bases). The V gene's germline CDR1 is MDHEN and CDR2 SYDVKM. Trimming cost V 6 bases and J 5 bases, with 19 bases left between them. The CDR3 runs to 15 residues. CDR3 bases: TGTGCCAGCAGGGACCCCAGGGGCGCGAAGACTGAAGCTTTCTTT. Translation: CASRDPRGAKTEAFF.

CDR3 bases: TGTGCCAGCAGTGGGGGGAACAATCAGCCCCAGCATTTT. Its protein is CASSGGNNQPQHF. The gene calls are TRBV7-6 and TRBJ1-5; D may be TRBD1 (5 bases). The CDR3 totals 13 residues. Germline loops: CDR1 SGHVS, CDR2 FNYEAQ. V lost 6 bases, J lost 3 bases, and 9 bases lay in between.

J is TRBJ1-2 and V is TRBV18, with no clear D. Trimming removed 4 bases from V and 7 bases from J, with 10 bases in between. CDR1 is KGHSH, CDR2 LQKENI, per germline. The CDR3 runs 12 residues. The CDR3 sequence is CASSLGDPGYTF. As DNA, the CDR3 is TGTGCCAGCTCACTCGGGGATCCTGGCTACACCTTC. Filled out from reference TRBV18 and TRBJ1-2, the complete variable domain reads NAGVMQNPRHLVRRRGQEARLRCSPMKGHSHVYWYRQLPEEGLKFMVYLQKENIIDESGMPKERFSAEFPKEGPSILRIQQVVRGDSAAYFCASSLGDPGYTFGSGTRLTVV.

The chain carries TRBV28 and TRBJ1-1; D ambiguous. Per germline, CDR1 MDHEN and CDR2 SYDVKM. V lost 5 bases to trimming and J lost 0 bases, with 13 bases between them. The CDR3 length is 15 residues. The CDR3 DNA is TGTGCCAGCAGTCCTAAAATGGTCATGAACACTGAAGCTTTCTTT. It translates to CASSPKMVMNTEAFF.

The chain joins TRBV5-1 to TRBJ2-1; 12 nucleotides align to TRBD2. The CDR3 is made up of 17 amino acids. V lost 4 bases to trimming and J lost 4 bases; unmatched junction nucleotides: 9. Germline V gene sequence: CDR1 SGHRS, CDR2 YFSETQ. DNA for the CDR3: TGCGCCAGCAGCATCGGCCCGGGACTAGCGGGTTACAATGAGCAGTTCTTC. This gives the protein CASSIGPGLAGYNEQFF.

The CDR3 bases are TGTGCCAGCAGTTCCTACAGGGTATCCTACAATGAGCAGTTCTTC. Residues: CASSSYRVSYNEQFF. The genes are TRBV6-5 and TRBJ2-1; D is perhaps TRBD1 (6 bases). The length of the CDR3 is 15 residues. Germline CDR1 and CDR2: MNHEY and SVGAGI. Trimming removed 4 bases at V and 1 base at J, with 11 bases between.